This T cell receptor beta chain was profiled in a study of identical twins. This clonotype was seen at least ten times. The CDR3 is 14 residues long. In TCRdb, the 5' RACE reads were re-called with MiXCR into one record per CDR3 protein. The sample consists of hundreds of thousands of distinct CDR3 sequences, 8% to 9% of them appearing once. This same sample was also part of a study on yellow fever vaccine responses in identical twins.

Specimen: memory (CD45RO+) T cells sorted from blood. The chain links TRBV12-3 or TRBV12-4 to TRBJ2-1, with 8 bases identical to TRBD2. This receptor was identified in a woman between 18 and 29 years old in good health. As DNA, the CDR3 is TGTGCGACCGGGGCGGGAGGAAGGTTGGGTGAGCAGTTCTTC. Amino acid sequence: CATGAGGRLGEQFF.